The sequence of this TCR beta chain was determined in a study of blood T cell repertoires in COVID-19. Germline values: CDR1 MNHEY, CDR2 SVGAGI. Trimming pared 5 bases from V and 3 bases from J, leaving 10 bases between. CDR3 size: 13 residues. Original analysis: Reference gene primer amplification yielded estimated nucleated cell counts. This table comes from immunoSEQ multiplex PCR, and its TCRdb copy is limited to in-frame clones, with some not included. V, J and clone size derive from that table, while D and trimming were established from the DNA sequence. The sample carries about 120,000 clones, around 78% recorded once.

Input material: peripheral blood. The TCR comes from a man aged 25 to 45 with acute or convalescent COVID-19. The chain combines TRBV6-5 with TRBJ1-2, with D unresolved. This CDR3 is CASSPAGYYGYTF. CDR3 nucleotide sequence: TGTGCCAGCAGTCCCGCCGGGTACTATGGCTACACCTTC.